This T cell receptor (beta chain) was recovered during a study of CD8 T cells in Susac syndrome (dated 2019 in TCRdb). About the full investigation: The study used repertoire sequencing to test whether antigen drove CD8+ T cell activation and differentiation in Susac syndrome.

As encoded in the germline V gene, CDR1 is SGHDN while CDR2 is FVKESK. From cysteine to phenylalanine, the CDR3 is 15 amino acids long. Only the CDR3 part of the read is kept: 45 bases, read in frame from the first base. Trimming removed 2 bases from V and 7 bases from J, leaving 14 bases between the germline ends. RNA was extracted with the RNeasy kit and 0.5 to 1 ug was reverse transcribed using random hexamers. The immunoSEQ multiplex PCR assay, which covers 54 Vbeta and 13 Jbeta segments, was used to amplify TCR beta CDR3 regions. To correct PCR amplification bias, a synthetic template baseline was used for both primer optimization and computational correction. Under the source paper's analysis protocol: Reads were annotated to V, D and J genes according to IMGT and were analyzed with immunoSEQ Analyzer, with only productive sequences retained. Clonality was calculated as one minus the Shannon entropy normalized by log2 of the number of productive unique sequences. Public and private clones were assessed among the 100 most prevalent clones of each patient and control. Susac-specific clones were defined as absent from healthy and MS cohorts, 850 to 1,300 published viral clones and other ImmuneACCESS disease sequences. The raw public data were reprocessed by TCRdb itself: fastp quality trimming at Q25, MiXCR clonotype calling, in-frame beta chains only. For every CDR3 protein sequence, its rows merge into one entry that carries the most common genes and DNA. The V and J calls and clone size come from TCRdb's table, not from the authors' own analysis. The sample profile shows approximately 150,000 distinct CDR3 sequences; around 93% of them were found once. The ten largest clones capture around 0.1% of the sample.

As to this clonotype: Its binding antigen is unknown. No base-level quality is on record; no much larger clone is a single base apart.

Overall study outcomes, separate from this receptor: The TCR sequencing and HLA analysis was acknowledged to have included a relatively small number of individuals.

Peripheral blood CD8+ and CD4+ T cells from healthy donors, Susac syndrome patients and multiple sclerosis patients were profiled using high-throughput TCR beta sequencing. The multiple sclerosis controls were treatment-naive patients whose relapsing-remitting disease, either stable or active, fulfilled the revised McDonald criteria. Bulk CD8+ and CD4+ T cells were purified magnetically by negative isolation, whereas CD8+ TEMRA cells were enriched by FACS. Blood was collected in EDTA tubes and processed within 24 hours, with PBMCs isolated through density gradient centrifugation. PBMCs intended for TCR sequencing were cryopreserved in liquid nitrogen and thawed later in a water bath at 37 degrees C. The sorted or isolated CD4+, CD8+ and CD8+ TEMRA cells reached a purity of at least 90%.

The sample comprised CD4+ T cells from PBMCs. The V gene is TRBV14 and the J gene is TRBJ2-2; TRBD2 could be the D gene, as 6 bases match. This clonotype was obtained from a human donor with multiple sclerosis. The CDR3 here reads CASSQLIQGGGELFF. The DNA sequence is as follows: TGTGCCAGCAGCCAATTAATTCAGGGAGGCGGGGAGCTGTTTTTT.